This T cell receptor (beta chain) was sequenced during a study of untreated major depressive disorder. Points on this clone: Its target is unknown.

Study conclusions and caveats: TRBV05-01 (Vbeta 5.1) usage was higher in CD4+ T cells of depressed patients than controls.

Produced via immunoSEQ multiplex PCR; TCRdb's table is partial and in-frame only. The data show 20,000 to 25,000 clones, with 70% to 90% seen just once and about 5% held by the top ten. The CDR3 runs to 16 residues. Germline CDR1 is GTSNPN and CDR2 is SVGIG (reference sequence). The gene calls are TRBV30 and TRBJ2-5, with D tentatively TRBD2 (5 bases). The assigned J gene may be wrong: the sequence end matches TRBJ2-7 better. The sequence derives from a woman in her 30s in good health. Sequencing was carried out using CD4+ T cells from PBMCs. The CDR3 spells CAWSVLRVGNSYEQYF. The DNA of the CDR3 is TGTGCCTGGAGTGTACTGAGGGTAGGGAACTCCTACGAGCAGTACTTC.